This entry concerns a single T cell receptor beta chain. Its recognized antigen is unknown. No clone much larger than this one lies a single base away; base qualities are absent. The data were obtained in a study of blood T cell repertoires in COVID-19 (dated by TCRdb to 2018 to 2021). General notes on the study: Samples covering the acute and convalescent phases of COVID-19 were provided by collaborators in the United States, Italy and Spain. HLA class I and class II types, where available, came from metadata supplied by the sample provider rather than from assay-based typing. A de-identified subject ID, COVID-19 status, age in years and sex were almost always included in the sample metadata. The samples were drawn from two sources: the first 160 participants of the ongoing ImmuneRACE study, and fewer than 1,500 subjects contributed by 6 global collaborators. The prospective study material was composed of cDNA or gDNA derived from T cells, B-cell-depleted T cells, or PBMCs. Subjects who had been exposed to COVID-19, were actively infected with it, or had recovered from it provided the deeply sampled blood TCRbeta repertoires that made up the dataset. The repertoires were released in a freely available public database meant as a resource for research on the immune response to SARS-CoV-2. The paper as a whole reports these results and caveats: The amount of clinical and demographic metadata varied by source and participant and was provided uncurated.

TCRbeta CDR3 regions were amplified from genomic DNA using the immunoSEQ Assay, a bias-controlled multiplex PCR. The paper's data handling went like this. Nucleated cell counts per sample were estimated from amplification of reference gene primers within the assay. To quantify the absolute abundance of each unique TCRbeta CDR3 rearrangement, sequence reads were collapsed and filtered. Productive Simpson clonality was computed per sample as the square root of Simpson's diversity index over productive rearrangements. The table was pulled from immuneACCESS by TCRdb, which kept in-frame rearrangements only. Such tables lose some clones; where checked, under half of the loss comes from unresolved V genes, and the rest has no known cause. For V, J and clone size, that table is used; D and trimming come from the DNA. The sample table shows about 380,000 clones, and approximately 90% are seen once. Of the sample, more than 0.95% is held by the ten largest clones.

Trimming costs V 6 bases and J 0 bases, and their ends lie 8 bases apart. The cysteine opens and the phenylalanine closes a CDR3 of 13 amino acids. CDR3 DNA only is kept here, 39 bases in frame from base 1. The germline V gene (reference sequence) provides CDR1 MNHEY and CDR2 SMNVEV. Participants in the prospective study were enrolled through a virtual design, were aged roughly 18 to 95 years, and lived in 24 United States geographic areas. In the prospective study, participants were assigned to cohorts based on the clinical history participants reported in a screening survey and a study questionnaire. Recovered participants in ImmuneRACE Cohort 3 were defined by two consecutive negative NP/OP PCR tests, clearance by a healthcare professional, or resolution of symptoms. In the prospective study, whole blood, serum and a nasopharyngeal or oropharyngeal swab were collected from each participant by mobile phlebotomists. Additional blood draws and questionnaires over an approximately 2-month period could optionally be provided by prospective study participants. Before DNA extraction, blood samples from the prospective study were shipped at room temperature or frozen.

The sequenced material came from PBMCs or T cells enriched from blood (not recorded which). This sequence uses TRBV27 and TRBJ1-2; there is no confident call for the D gene. The clonotype was recovered from a woman aged 18-29 years who had recovered from COVID-19. The CDR3 loop reads CASRDSPNYGYTF. At the DNA level, the sequence is TGTGCCAGCAGGGACTCCCCTAACTATGGCTACACCTTC.